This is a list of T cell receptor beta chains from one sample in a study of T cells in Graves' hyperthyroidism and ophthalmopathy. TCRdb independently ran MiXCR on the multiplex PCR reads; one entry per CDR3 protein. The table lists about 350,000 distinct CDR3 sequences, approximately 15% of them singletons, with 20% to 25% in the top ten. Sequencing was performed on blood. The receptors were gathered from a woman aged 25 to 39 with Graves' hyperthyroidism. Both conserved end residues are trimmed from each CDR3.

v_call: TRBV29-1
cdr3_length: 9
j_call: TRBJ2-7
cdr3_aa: SVALDYEQY

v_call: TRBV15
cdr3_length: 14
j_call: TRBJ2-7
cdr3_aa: ATSRGLGQGTHEQY

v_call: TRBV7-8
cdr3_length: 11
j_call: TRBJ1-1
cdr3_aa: ASSFQMNTEAF

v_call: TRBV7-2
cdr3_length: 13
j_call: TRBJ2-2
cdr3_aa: ASTPPAVNTGELF

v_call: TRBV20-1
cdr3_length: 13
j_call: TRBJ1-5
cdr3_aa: SAVRTVYSNQPQH

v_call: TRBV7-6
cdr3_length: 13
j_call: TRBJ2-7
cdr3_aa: ASSLSSSSPHEQY

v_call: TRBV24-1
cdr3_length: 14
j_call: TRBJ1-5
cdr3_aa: ATSDGTAGSYQPQH

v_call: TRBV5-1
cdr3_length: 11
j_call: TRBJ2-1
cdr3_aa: ASSLAVGNEQF

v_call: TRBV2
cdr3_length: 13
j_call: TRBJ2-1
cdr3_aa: ASSGGREGYNEQF

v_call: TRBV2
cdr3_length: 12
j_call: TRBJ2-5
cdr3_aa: ASCPLKIGETQY

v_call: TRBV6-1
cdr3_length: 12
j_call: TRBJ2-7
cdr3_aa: ASSRDRVSYEQY

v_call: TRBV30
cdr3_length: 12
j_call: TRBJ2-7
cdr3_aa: AWSFGQGAYEQY

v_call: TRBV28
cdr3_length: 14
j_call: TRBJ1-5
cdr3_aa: ALNAPGTGTNQPQH

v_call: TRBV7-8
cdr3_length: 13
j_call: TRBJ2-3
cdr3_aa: ASSLVPGQGDTQY

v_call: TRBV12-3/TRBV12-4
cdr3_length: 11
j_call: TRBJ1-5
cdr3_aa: ASVSGSNQPQH

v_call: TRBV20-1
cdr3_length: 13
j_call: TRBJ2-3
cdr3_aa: SARGAGYFADTQY

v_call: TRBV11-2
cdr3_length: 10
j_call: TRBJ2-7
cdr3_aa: ASSYRGHEQY

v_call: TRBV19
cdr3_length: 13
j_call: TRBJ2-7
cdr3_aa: ASSARFGRPYEQY

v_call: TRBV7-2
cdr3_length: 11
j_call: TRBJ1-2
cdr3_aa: ASSHRQPAGYT

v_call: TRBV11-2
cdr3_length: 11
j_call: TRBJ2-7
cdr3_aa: ASSLVFSYEQY

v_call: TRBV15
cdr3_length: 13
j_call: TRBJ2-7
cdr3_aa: ATSREMSISYEQY

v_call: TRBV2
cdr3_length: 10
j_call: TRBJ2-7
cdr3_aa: ASRDSPREQY

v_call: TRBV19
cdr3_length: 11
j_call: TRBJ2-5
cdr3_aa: ASSAGAGETQY

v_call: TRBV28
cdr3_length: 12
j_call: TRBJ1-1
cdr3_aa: ASNEGTLGTEAF

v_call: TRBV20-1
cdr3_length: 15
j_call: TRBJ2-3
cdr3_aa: SARDQPHAPSTDTQY

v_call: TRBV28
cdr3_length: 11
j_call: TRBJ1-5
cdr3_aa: ASKVGGNQPQH

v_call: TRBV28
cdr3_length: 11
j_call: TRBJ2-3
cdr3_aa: ASSFDSTDTQY

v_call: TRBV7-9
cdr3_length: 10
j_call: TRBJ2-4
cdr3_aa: ASSQGGNIQY

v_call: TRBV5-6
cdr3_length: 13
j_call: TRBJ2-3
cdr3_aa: ASSLAGGHTDTQY

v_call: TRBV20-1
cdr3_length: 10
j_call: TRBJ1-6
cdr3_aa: SASGNNSPLH

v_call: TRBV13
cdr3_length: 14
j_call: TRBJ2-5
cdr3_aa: ASSLGGGTREETQY

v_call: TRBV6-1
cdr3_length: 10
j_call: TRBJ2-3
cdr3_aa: ASSAQGPTQY

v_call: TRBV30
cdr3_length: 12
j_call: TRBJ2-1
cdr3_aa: AWNSGGGYNEQF

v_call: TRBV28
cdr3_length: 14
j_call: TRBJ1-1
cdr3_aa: ASSSGQSLMNTEAF

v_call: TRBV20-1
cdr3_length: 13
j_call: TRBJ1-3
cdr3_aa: SASPRTGRSDTIY

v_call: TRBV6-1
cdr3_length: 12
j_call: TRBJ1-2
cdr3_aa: ASTPAGRWEGYT

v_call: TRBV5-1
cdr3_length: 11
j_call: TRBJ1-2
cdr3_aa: ASSSNERYGYT

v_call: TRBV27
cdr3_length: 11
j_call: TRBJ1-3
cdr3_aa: ASSFSNGNTIY

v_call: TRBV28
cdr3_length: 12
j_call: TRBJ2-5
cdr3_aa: ASSLLVGVETQY

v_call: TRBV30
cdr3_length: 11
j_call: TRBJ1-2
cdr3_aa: AWSKDTGRGYT